This T cell receptor beta chain was recovered during a study of shared clonotypes between healthy human individuals. Assay used: immunoSEQ multiplex PCR; TCRdb lists only in-frame clones, some missing. The sample consists of about 380,000 clones, around 96% of them appearing once. A word on this clone: Other DNA sequences in the same sample also yield this CDR3.

The trim removed 5 bases at V and 1 base at J, leaving 3 bases unmatched. Looked up from germline, CDR1 is MNHEY and CDR2 is SMNVEV (reference sequence). This CDR3 comprises 14 residues. The sequenced sample was memory CD8+ T cells sorted from blood. Documented subset: CD45RO+ cells pooled with CCR7-negative TemRA cells. V usage is TRBV27 and J usage is TRBJ2-3; 7 nucleotides line up with TRBD2. The TCR originated in a young man in good health. The CDR3 bases are TGTGCCAGCAGTGGCCTAGCGGGCACAGATACGCAGTATTTT. Translating gives CASSGLAGTDTQYF.